This is a list of T cell receptor beta chains from one sample in a study of blood T cell repertoires in COVID-19. Produced via immunoSEQ multiplex PCR; TCRdb's table is partial and in-frame only. The data hold approximately 50,000 clones, with around 85% observed a single time. The sequenced sample consisted of peripheral blood. These TCRs come from a man between 60 and 75 years old with acute or convalescent COVID-19. CDR3s include the opening cysteine and the closing phenylalanine or tryptophan. Rows give clone size only sometimes, using once, few, many, or a class for an expanded clone.

abundance	v_gene	j_gene	CDR3aa
NA	TRBV20-1	TRBJ1-2	CSADRSYGYTF
NA	TRBV30	TRBJ2-1	CAWSPAGVRNEQFF
NA	TRBV18	TRBJ1-1	CASSPRGNTEAFF
NA	TRBV27	TRBJ2-2	CASGTADTGELFF
NA	TRBV7-9	TRBJ1-2	CASSLTGIHGQGYTF
NA	TRBV10-3	TRBJ2-7	CAISGGEREGYEQYF
NA	TRBV12-3/TRBV12-4	TRBJ2-1	CASSLARVGQFF
NA	TRBV3-1/TRBV3-2	TRBJ2-7	CASSQRAGEQYF
NA	TRBV15	TRBJ1-2	CATFRGPPNYGYTF
NA	TRBV3-1/TRBV3-2	TRBJ2-3	CASSYRGTGRNADTQYF
NA	TRBV28	TRBJ1-2	CASSGTGNYGYTF
NA	TRBV29-1	TRBJ1-1	CSVQDRVAVVGSMNTEAFF
NA	TRBV5-4	TRBJ2-6	CASSLGGTEFSGANVLTF
NA	TRBV30	TRBJ2-2	CAWRSTGSGELFF
once	TRBV10-3	TRBJ1-1	CAISETGSIAEAFF
NA	TRBV6-5	TRBJ2-1	CASTKREFGYNEQFF
NA	TRBV6-5	TRBJ2-2	CASRAAVANTGELFF
NA	TRBV19	TRBJ2-7	CASSISQASYEQYF
NA	TRBV15	TRBJ2-7	CATSRDLGGQTYEQYF
NA	TRBV5-1	TRBJ1-6	CASSLSGFDSPLHF
NA	TRBV5-4	TRBJ2-3	CASSLTGNQDTQYF
NA	TRBV5-4	TRBJ2-2	CASRGRTSGGSGELFF
once	TRBV27	TRBJ1-4	CASSTWGATNEKLFF
NA	TRBV11-2	TRBJ1-6	CASSLGYPSNSPLHF
NA	TRBV30	TRBJ1-6	CAWSPGTGGAYNSPLHF
NA	TRBV5-1	TRBJ2-7	CASSSRGDTPEQYF
NA	TRBV6-5	TRBJ2-1	CASSLRNEQFF
once	TRBV7-3	TRBJ2-3	CASSLRDRGLDTQYF
once	TRBV7-9	TRBJ1-1	CASSLEGNTEAFF
NA	TRBV24-1	TRBJ2-2	CATSDPGRTGELFF
NA	TRBV5-1	TRBJ2-1	CASSLGEGSYNEQFF
once	TRBV4-1	TRBJ2-5	CASSQDNYYSGQETQYF
NA	TRBV27	TRBJ1-4	CASSLSRGSYEKLFF
NA	TRBV10-2	TRBJ1-4	CASRTGPATNEKLFF
NA	TRBV7-9	TRBJ1-5	CASSPGTGSLQPQHF
NA	TRBV23-1	TRBJ1-3	CASSSQGSGNTIYF
NA	TRBV7-3	TRBJ2-3	CASSLGASGRTGRSTDTQYF
NA	TRBV5-1	TRBJ2-1	CASSLANRGTSGSSSYNEQFF
NA	TRBV7-3	TRBJ2-2	CASSLNGAHGGELFF
NA	TRBV5-1	TRBJ2-1	CASSLGREQFF
once	TRBV19	TRBJ1-6	CASSIDGLSGSPLHF
NA	TRBV29-1	TRBJ2-3	CSVVADRGPDTQYF
NA	TRBV19	TRBJ1-3	CASSILGTGTGSGNTIYF
NA	TRBV7-6	TRBJ1-1	CASLLNRGEAFF
NA	TRBV20-1	TRBJ1-5	CSASGGFLGNQPQHF
NA	TRBV10-3	TRBJ2-7	CAISVGGGSYEQYF
NA	TRBV11-2	TRBJ1-3	CASSLTPVIISGNTIYF
NA	TRBV24-1	TRBJ2-4	CATSDPARTGGIQYF
NA	TRBV2	TRBJ1-1	CASSYDSVNTEAFF
once	TRBV28	TRBJ2-7	CASSSPGLAVPYEQYF
NA	TRBV4-1	TRBJ1-3	CASSQDLWSAGNTIYF
NA	TRBV7-2	TRBJ2-1	CASTVSGTSYNEQFF
NA	TRBV18	TRBJ1-1	CASSPRSNEAFF
NA	TRBV7-3	TRBJ2-1	CASSSRSGLTYNEQFF